Below are 6 T cell receptor beta chains sequenced from a single sample in a study of blood T cell repertoires in COVID-19. Sequencing was performed with immunoSEQ multiplex PCR; in TCRdb, only in-frame clones are kept and a portion is missing. Of approximately 140,000 clones in the sample, approximately 91% were seen once. Sequencing used peripheral blood. These receptors came from a human donor in a cohort sampled during active COVID-19.

A few counts support this clone. The CDR3 bases are TGTGCCAGCAGCCCAGGTTGGTCTGAGTACAATGAGCAGTTCTTC. Amino acid sequence: CASSPGWSEYNEQFF. V is TRBV7-3 and J is TRBJ2-1; D uncertain. Trimming took 5 bases from V and 4 from J, leaving 15 bases between them. CDR1 is SGHTA and CDR2 is FQGTGA in the germline V gene. The CDR3 consists of 15 residues.

The chain employs TRBV30 and TRBJ1-1; possible D gene TRBD1, 5 bases. Germline V lookup: CDR1 GTSNPN, CDR2 SVGIG (reference sequence). V lost 4 bases to trimming and J lost 3 bases, with 12 bases between them. The CDR3 extends over 13 amino acids. The CDR3 sequence: CAWNQRGDTEAFF. The CDR3 DNA is TGTGCCTGGAACCAACGGGGGGACACTGAAGCTTTCTTT.

The chain employs TRBV27 and TRBJ2-1; 15 nucleotides align to TRBD2. Trimming cost V 6 bases and J 9 bases; bases outside gene matches: 6. Germline assignment: CDR1 MNHEY and CDR2 SMNVEV (reference sequence). The CDR3 covers 15 residues. The DNA for the CDR3 is TGTGCCAGCAGACCCGGGACTAGCGGGAGGAGTGAGCAGTTCTTC. Protein: CASRPGTSGRSEQFF.

CDR3 DNA sequence: TGTGCCAGCAGCCGTGCGGGACAGACGGCAAACACCGGGGAGCTGTTTTTT. This translates into CASSRAGQTANTGELFF. The rearrangement joins TRBV28 to TRBJ2-2; maybe TRBD1 (7 bases). The length of the CDR3 is 17 residues. Germline assignment: CDR1 MDHEN and CDR2 SYDVKM. V lost 6 bases to trimming and J lost 2 bases, with 19 bases between them.

The V gene is TRBV7-2, the J gene TRBJ1-2; D is uncertain. Trimming removed 5 bases from V and 7 bases from J, with 14 bases in between. This CDR3 has 13 residues. Per the germline V gene, CDR1 is SGHTA and CDR2 is FQGNSA. This CDR3 reads CASSPEARGGYTF. The DNA of the CDR3 is TGTGCCAGCAGCCCGGAGGCCCGAGGTGGCTACACCTTC.

This clone was seen ten or more times. The V and J genes are TRBV7-8 and TRBJ2-1; the D gene is possibly TRBD2 (6 bases). CDR3 length: 16 residues. CDR1 and CDR2 from the germline V gene are SGHVS and FQNEAQ. The ends were cut back, 1 base at V and 9 bases at J, with 19 bases in the middle. In DNA, the CDR3 is TGTGCCAGCAGCTTAGGAGCTCTAGGCGGGGTGGGTGAGCAGTTCTTC. Translated: CASSLGALGGVGEQFF.